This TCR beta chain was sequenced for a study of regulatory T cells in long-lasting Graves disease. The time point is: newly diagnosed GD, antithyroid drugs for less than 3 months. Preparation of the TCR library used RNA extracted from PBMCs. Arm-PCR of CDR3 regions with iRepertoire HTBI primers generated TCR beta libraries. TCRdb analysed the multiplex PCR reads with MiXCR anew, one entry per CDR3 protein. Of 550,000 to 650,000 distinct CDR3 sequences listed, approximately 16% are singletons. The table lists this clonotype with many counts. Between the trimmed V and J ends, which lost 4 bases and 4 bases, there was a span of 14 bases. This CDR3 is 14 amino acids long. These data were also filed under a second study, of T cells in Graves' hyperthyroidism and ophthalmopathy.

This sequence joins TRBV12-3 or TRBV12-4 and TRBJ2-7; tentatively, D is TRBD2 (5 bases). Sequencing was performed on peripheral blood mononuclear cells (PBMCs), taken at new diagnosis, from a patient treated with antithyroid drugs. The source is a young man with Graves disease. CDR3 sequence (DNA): TGTGCCAGCAGTTCACGGGGAACCGGGTACGAGCAGTACTTC. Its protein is CASSSRGTGYEQYF.